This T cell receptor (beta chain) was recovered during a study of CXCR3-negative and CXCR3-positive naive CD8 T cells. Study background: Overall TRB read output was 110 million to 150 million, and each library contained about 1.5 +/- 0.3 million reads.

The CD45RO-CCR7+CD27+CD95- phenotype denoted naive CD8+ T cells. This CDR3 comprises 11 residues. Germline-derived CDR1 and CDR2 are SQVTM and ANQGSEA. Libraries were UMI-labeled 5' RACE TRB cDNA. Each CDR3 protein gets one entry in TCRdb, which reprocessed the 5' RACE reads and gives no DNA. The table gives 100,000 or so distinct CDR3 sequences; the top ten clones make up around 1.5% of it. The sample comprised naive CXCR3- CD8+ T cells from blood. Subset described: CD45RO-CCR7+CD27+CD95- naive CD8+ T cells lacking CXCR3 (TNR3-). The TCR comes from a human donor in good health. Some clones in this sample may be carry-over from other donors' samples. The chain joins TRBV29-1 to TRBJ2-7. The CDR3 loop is CSVEVMAEQYF.